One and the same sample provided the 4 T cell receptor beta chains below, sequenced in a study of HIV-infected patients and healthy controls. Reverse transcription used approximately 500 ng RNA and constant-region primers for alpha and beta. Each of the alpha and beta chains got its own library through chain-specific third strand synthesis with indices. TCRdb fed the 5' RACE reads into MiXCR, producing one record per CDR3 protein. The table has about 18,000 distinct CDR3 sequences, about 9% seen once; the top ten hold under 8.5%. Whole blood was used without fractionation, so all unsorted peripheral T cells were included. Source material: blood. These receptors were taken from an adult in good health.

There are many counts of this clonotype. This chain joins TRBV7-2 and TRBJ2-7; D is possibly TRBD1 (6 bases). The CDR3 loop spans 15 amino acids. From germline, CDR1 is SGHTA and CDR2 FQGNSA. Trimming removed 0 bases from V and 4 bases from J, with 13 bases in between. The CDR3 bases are TGTGCCAGCAGCTTAGCGGCGAGTCAGGGGTACGAGCAGTACTTC. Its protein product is CASSLAASQGYEQYF. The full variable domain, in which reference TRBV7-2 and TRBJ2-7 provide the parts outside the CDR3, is GAGVSQSPSNKVTEKGKDVELRCDPISGHTALYWYRQSLGQGLEFLIYFQGNSAPDKSGLPSDRFSAERTGGSVSTLTIQRTQQEDSAVYLCASSLAASQGYEQYFGPGTRLTVT.

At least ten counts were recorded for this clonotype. CDR3 sequence reads: CASSHGQGHYGYTF. CDR3 nucleotides: TGTGCCAGCAGCCACGGACAGGGCCACTATGGCTACACCTTC. The J gene is TRBJ1-2, the V gene TRBV28; 8 bases match TRBD1. Germline assignment: CDR1 MDHEN and CDR2 SYDVKM. With V trimmed by 6 bases and J by 3 bases, 6 bases remained unmatched. This CDR3 region has 14 residues.

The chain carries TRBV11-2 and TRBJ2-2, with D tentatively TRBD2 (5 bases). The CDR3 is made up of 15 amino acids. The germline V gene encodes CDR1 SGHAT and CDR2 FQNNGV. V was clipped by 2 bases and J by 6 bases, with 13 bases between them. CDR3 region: CASSLFDPRAGELFF. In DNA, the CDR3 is TGTGCCAGCAGCTTATTTGACCCGCGGGCCGGGGAGCTGTTTTTT.

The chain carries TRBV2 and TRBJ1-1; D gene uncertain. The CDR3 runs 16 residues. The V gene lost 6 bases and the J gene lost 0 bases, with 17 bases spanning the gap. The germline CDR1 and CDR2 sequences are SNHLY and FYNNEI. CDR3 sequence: CASSWPEDAMNTEAFF. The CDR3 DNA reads TGTGCCAGCAGCTGGCCGGAAGACGCCATGAACACTGAAGCTTTCTTT.